Each of the 11 T cell receptor beta chains below was sequenced from the same sample in a study of CXCR3-negative and CXCR3-positive naive CD8 T cells. Findings of the study overall: Against CXCR3-negative naive cells, CXCR3-positive naive cells showed more hydrophobic TRB CDR3s.

Through 5' RACE with UMI labels, the TRB cDNA libraries were prepared. TCRdb reprocessed the 5' RACE reads and keeps a single row for each CDR3 protein, giving no DNA. In all, the sample yields tens of thousands of distinct CDR3 sequences. Their specific antigens are unknown. Sequenced sample: naive CXCR3+ CD8+ T cells from blood. Specified subset: CD45RO-CCR7+CD27+CD95- naive CD8+ T cells expressing CXCR3 (TNR3+). The receptor source for this set is a human donor in good health. Some clones in this sample may be carry-over from other donors' samples.

The chain recombines TRBV19 with TRBJ2-7; there is no DNA to check the TCRdb D call of TRBD1. CDR3 size: 12 residues. CDR1 and CDR2 from the germline V gene are LNHDA and SQIVND (reference sequence). This CDR3 is CASSAQGDEQYF.

This chain links TRBV7-2 with TRBJ2-1; absent DNA, TCRdb's TRBD2 call cannot be checked. Looked up from germline, CDR1 is SGHTA and CDR2 is FQGNSA. The CDR3 loop spans 17 amino acids. CDR3 residues: CASSLALTSGEYNEQFF. The variable domain in full, with the rest retrieved from reference TRBV7-2 and TRBJ2-1, is GAGVSQSPSNKVTEKGKDVELRCDPISGHTALYWYRQSLGQGLEFLIYFQGNSAPDKSGLPSDRFSAERTGGSVSTLTIQRTQQEDSAVYLCASSLALTSGEYNEQFFGPGTRLTVL.

The chain employs TRBV19 and TRBJ1-2. The CDR3 totals 18 residues. Germline values: CDR1 LNHDA, CDR2 SQIVND (reference sequence). CDR3: CASRDPETELESNYGYTF.

This chain joins TRBV12-3 or TRBV12-4 and TRBJ2-7; as DNA is missing, the TRBD1 call by TCRdb cannot be tested. This CDR3 contains 15 residues. The CDR3 spells CASSRGTVIPYEQYF.

The chain employs TRBV29-1 and TRBJ2-1. The CDR3 is 12 residues long. Germline V lookup: CDR1 SQVTM, CDR2 ANQGSEA. CDR3 amino acids: CSVEEQYNEQFF.

This sequence joins TRBV20-1 and TRBJ2-2; TCRdb returns TRBD1, unconfirmable since there is no DNA. Germline V gene sequence: CDR1 DFQATT, CDR2 SNEGSKA (reference sequence). The CDR3 length is 12 residues. CDR3 region: CSAGGFAGELFF.

The chain uses TRBV21-1 and TRBJ2-1; the TCRdb call, TRBD2, lacks DNA for checking. TRBV21-1 is a pseudogene segment. This CDR3 is 20 amino acids long. The CDR3 loop reads CASSKMGLGSGGETYNEQFF.

This chain links TRBV5-6 with TRBJ2-2; the TCRdb call, TRBD2, lacks DNA for checking. The CDR3 loop spans 16 amino acids. In germline, CDR1 is SGHDT, CDR2 YYEEEE. The CDR3: CASSWGPSLNTGELFF.

The chain is built from TRBV7-9 and TRBJ1-5; without DNA, the TCRdb call of TRBD1 cannot be checked. CDR3 length equals 17 residues. Germline V gene data show CDR1 as SEHNR and CDR2 as FQNEAQ (reference sequence). CDR3 loop: CASSPSGTGVSNQPQHF.

The V gene is TRBV21-1, the J gene TRBJ1-2. TRBV21-1 counts as a pseudogene. The CDR3 runs 17 residues. CDR3 residues: CASREGPTDLLSYGYTF.

The genes are TRBV6-1 and TRBJ2-5; TCRdb's D call, TRBD1, is unchecked because there is no DNA. The CDR3 extends over 15 amino acids. Per germline, CDR1 MNHNS and CDR2 SASEGT. CDR3 loop: CASSETTGAVETQYF.